The 23 T cell receptor beta chains in this list originate from one sample, sequenced in a study of blood T cell repertoires in COVID-19. TCRdb keeps only in-frame clones here, not all; method: immunoSEQ multiplex PCR. This sample has 150,000 to 180,000 clones; about 85% occur once, and the top ten carry over 0.55%. Sequencing input: peripheral blood. The receptors stem from a man in his sixties with COVID-19, enrolled during active disease.

The table lists this clone with a count of one. The chain employs TRBV19 and TRBJ1-2, with TRBD1 identical over 10 bases. There are 14 residues in the CDR3. CDR1 is LNHDA, CDR2 SQIVND, per germline (reference sequence). Trimming took 7 bases from V and 5 from J; bases not matched to a gene: 7. This CDR3 is CASNPTGGAYGYTF. DNA of the CDR3: TGTGCCAGTAACCCGACAGGGGGCGCTTATGGCTACACCTTC.

This clone was picked up one time. V is TRBV9 and J is TRBJ1-1; 7 bases match TRBD1. Germline assignment: CDR1 SGDLS and CDR2 YYNGEE. The V and J ends lost 1 base and 2 bases, in that order; junction bases with no gene match: 5. The length of the CDR3 is 15 residues. CDR3 nucleotide sequence: TGTGCCAGCAGCGTAACTGGGACAGCTAACACTGAAGCTTTCTTT. This encodes CASSVTGTANTEAFF.

The chain recombines TRBV7-9 with TRBJ1-1; D is unresolved. CDR1 and CDR2 from the germline V gene are SEHNR and FQNEAQ (reference sequence). Trimming shortened V by 5 bases and J by 4 bases, and 11 bases separated the two germline ends. The CDR3 is made up of 13 amino acids. CDR3: CASSVTGLTEAFF. The CDR3 DNA reads as TGTGCCAGCAGCGTTACTGGGCTCACTGAAGCTTTCTTT.

The chain links TRBV7-9 to TRBJ1-1; 7 bases map to TRBD1. The CDR3 totals 19 residues. Trimming cost V 5 bases and J 1 base; bases outside gene matches: 19. Per germline, CDR1 SEHNR and CDR2 FQNEAQ (reference sequence). This chain's CDR3 is CASSQAWNRTGGRNTEAFF. The CDR3, as DNA: TGTGCCAGCAGCCAAGCTTGGAATAGGACAGGAGGTCGGAACACTGAAGCTTTCTTT. The whole variable domain, filled in from reference TRBV7-9 and TRBJ1-1, reads DTGVSQNPRHKITKRGQNVTFRCDPISEHNRLYWYRQTLGQGPEFLTYFQNEAQLEKSRLLSDRFSAERPKGSFSTLEIQRTEQGDSAMYLCASSQAWNRTGGRNTEAFFGQGTRLTVV.

V and J are TRBV19 and TRBJ2-1, with 9 bases lining up with TRBD2. CDR3 size: 14 residues. V lost 6 bases and J lost 9; bases outside the gene matches: 9. Per the germline V gene, CDR1 is LNHDA and CDR2 is SQIVND (reference sequence). This CDR3 is CASSPSGTFGEQFF. The CDR3 DNA sequence: TGTGCCAGTAGCCCTAGCGGGACATTTGGTGAGCAGTTCTTC.

The chain combines TRBV29-1 with TRBJ2-3; the D gene is possibly TRBD2 (5 bases). Looked up from germline, CDR1 is SQVTM and CDR2 is ANQGSEA. The CDR3 loop spans 13 amino acids. The V gene lost 0 bases and the J gene lost 11 bases, with 15 bases spanning the gap. CDR3 residues: CSVEDPTSPVQYF. The CDR3 DNA reads as TGCAGCGTTGAAGACCCTACTAGTCCGGTGCAGTATTTT.

DNA for the CDR3: TGTGCCAGCAGCCAATTTCAGGGGGCAGGGGAGCAGTACTTC. It codes for CASSQFQGAGEQYF. This chain links TRBV3-1 (or the pseudogene TRBV3-2) with TRBJ2-7, with 8 bases matching TRBD1. The trim removed 2 bases at V and 7 bases at J, leaving 7 bases unmatched. The length of the CDR3 is 14 residues. CDR1 and CDR2 from the germline V gene are LGHDT and YNNKEL (reference sequence).

This clone was observed a few times. V is TRBV3-1 (or the pseudogene TRBV3-2) and J is TRBJ1-2; D is unclear. V lost 0 bases and J lost 8, with 16 bases in between. This CDR3 comprises 15 residues. Germline V CDR1 and CDR2: LGHDT, YNNKEL (reference sequence). The CDR3 nucleotides read TGTGCCAGCAGCCAAGATTTCACACCACTAATAGGCTACACCTTC. Its translation is CASSQDFTPLIGYTF.

This chain joins TRBV7-2 and TRBJ2-4; D might be TRBD2 (6 bases). Germline CDR1 reads SGHTA; CDR2 reads FQGNSA. This CDR3 comprises 16 residues. V lost 1 base to trimming and J lost 0 bases, with 10 bases between them. The DNA of the CDR3 is TGTGCCAGCAGCTTAGAGGGGAGGATAGCCAAAAACATTCAGTACTTC. Amino acid sequence: CASSLEGRIAKNIQYF. The complete variable domain, with remaining parts taken from reference TRBV7-2 and TRBJ2-4, reads GAGVSQSPSNKVTEKGKDVELRCDPISGHTALYWYRQSLGQGLEFLIYFQGNSAPDKSGLPSDRFSAERTGGSVSTLTIQRTQQEDSAVYLCASSLEGRIAKNIQYFGAGTRLSVL.

This clone was counted only a few times. This sequence joins TRBV19 and TRBJ2-1, with 8 bases matching TRBD2. The CDR3 runs 14 residues. V lost 11 bases to trimming and J lost 0 bases; unmatched junction nucleotides: 6. Germline V gives CDR1 LNHDA, CDR2 SQIVND (reference sequence). CDR3 protein: CACAGTSSYNEQFF. In DNA, the CDR3 is TGTGCCTGCGCCGGGACTAGCTCCTACAATGAGCAGTTCTTC.

The gene calls are TRBV3-1 (or the pseudogene TRBV3-2) and TRBJ2-3; D is unresolved. CDR1 and CDR2 from the germline V gene are LGHDT and YNNKEL (reference sequence). The CDR3 loop spans 13 amino acids. Trimming stripped 1 base from V and 6 bases from J, with 8 bases between. DNA for the CDR3: TGTGCCAGCAGCCAAGCTGTTTTGGATACGCAGTATTTT. Amino acid sequence: CASSQAVLDTQYF.

Comment on this clone: Possible read error: a much larger clone is one base away. The gene calls are TRBV10-3 and TRBJ2-7; TRBD1 might be the D (6 bases). The CDR3 has 15 amino acids. Germline V lookup: CDR1 ENHRY, CDR2 SYGVKD. The CDR3 coding sequence is TGTGTCATCAGTGAACCAGTTAGGGGGACCTACGAGCAGTACTTC. Its translation is CVISEPVRGTYEQYF.

The chain joins TRBV25-1 to TRBJ2-7; the match to TRBD2 covers 8 bases. The trim removed 1 base at V and 2 bases at J, leaving 4 bases unmatched. CDR1 MGHDK and CDR2 SYGVNS come from the germline V gene. The CDR3 sequence is 15 residues long. The CDR3 reads CASSESGGGPYEQYF. The CDR3 DNA reads as TGTGCCAGCAGTGAATCCGGGGGGGGCCCCTACGAGCAGTACTTC.

The chain couples TRBV6-5 to TRBJ1-1; tentatively, D is TRBD1 (5 bases). The CDR3 length is 15 residues. The V and J ends lost 2 bases and 0 bases respectively, with 10 bases between them. The germline CDR1 and CDR2 sequences are MNHEY and SVGAGI. CDR3 residues: CASSYVRGVNTEAFF. In DNA form, the CDR3 reads TGTGCCAGCAGTTACGTGCGGGGGGTGAACACTGAAGCTTTCTTT.

The chain has TRBV29-1 and TRBJ1-2, with D maybe TRBD1 (6 bases). Germline V gene sequence: CDR1 SQVTM, CDR2 ANQGSEA. The CDR3 sequence is 13 residues long. Trimming stripped 7 bases from V and 4 bases from J, with 16 bases between. The CDR3 DNA reads as TGCAGCGCCTACGGAACAGGGACCTATGGCTACACCTTC. This sequence encodes CSAYGTGTYGYTF. The complete variable domain, with remaining parts taken from reference TRBV29-1 and TRBJ1-2, reads SAVISQKPSRDICQRGTSLTIQCQVDSQVTMMFWYRQQPGQSLTLIATANQGSEATYESGFVIDKFPISRPNLTFSTLTVSNMSPEDSSIYLCSAYGTGTYGYTFGSGTRLTVV.

J is TRBJ1-2 and V is TRBV6-6; weak D call: TRBD1 (5 bases). The CDR3 consists of 17 residues. The germline V and J ends were trimmed by 5 bases and 4 bases, with 23 bases remaining between them. CDR1 is MNHNY, CDR2 SVGAGI, per germline (reference sequence). The DNA of the CDR3 is TGTGCCAGCAGTCCCAGAGGGATAGGGGACTCGGCCTATGGCTACACCTTC. Translated: CASSPRGIGDSAYGYTF.

This sequence joins TRBV18 and TRBJ1-5, with TRBD1 as a possible D gene (5 bases). The CDR3 has 16 amino acids. The germline V and J ends were trimmed by 2 bases and 0 bases, with 11 bases remaining between them. Germline V gene sequence: CDR1 KGHSH, CDR2 LQKENI. The CDR3 sequence is CASSPAGFYSNQPQHF. In DNA, the CDR3 is TGTGCCAGCTCACCAGCAGGGTTTTATAGCAATCAGCCCCAGCATTTT.

V gene TRBV7-2 combines with J gene TRBJ1-1; D unresolved. The germline V gene has CDR1 SGHTA and CDR2 FQGNSA. V lost 1 base and J 0 bases, leaving 9 bases between the germline ends. The CDR3 has 15 amino acids. CDR3 protein: CASSLGGQMNTEAFF. CDR3 nucleotide sequence: TGTGCCAGCAGCTTAGGTGGGCAGATGAACACTGAAGCTTTCTTT.

This clone showed up just a few times. The rearrangement joins TRBV19 to TRBJ2-3; 7 bases are shared with TRBD1. After removal of 7 bases from V and 4 bases from J, the junction contained 5 bases not matched to a gene. The CDR3 sequence is 13 residues long. Germline-derived CDR1 and CDR2 are LNHDA and SQIVND (reference sequence). In nucleotides, the CDR3 is TGTGCCAGTACCGACAGGGCCGCAGATACGCAGTATTTT. Protein sequence: CASTDRAADTQYF.

The V call is TRBV5-8, the J call TRBJ1-3; 9 bases fit TRBD1. Germline V lookup: CDR1 SGHTS, CDR2 YDEGEE. The length of the CDR3 is 15 residues. Trimming at V came to 4 bases and at J to 6 bases, leaving 8 bases not matched to a gene. The CDR3 spells CASSRGDRDLNTIYF. CDR3 bases: TGTGCCAGCAGCCGGGGGGACAGGGATCTAAACACCATATATTTT.

The chain uses TRBV7-2 and TRBJ1-2; D remains ambiguous. From germline, CDR1 is SGHTA and CDR2 FQGNSA. The V gene lost 7 bases and the J gene lost 8 bases, with 23 bases spanning the gap. The CDR3 sequence is 15 residues long. The CDR3, as DNA: TGTGCCAGCACCCCCCCGGCCCCTCAATCGAGGGGCTACACCTTC. Amino acid sequence: CASTPPAPQSRGYTF.

The CDR3 is CASSLSPGTGGETQYF. The CDR3 region has the DNA TGCGCCAGCAGCTTGTCTCCCGGGACAGGGGGTGAGACCCAGTACTTC. This chain connects TRBV5-1 to TRBJ2-5, with 11 positions matching TRBD1. The germline CDR1 and CDR2 sequences are SGHRS and YFSETQ. The V segment lost 1 base and the J segment 5 bases; nucleotides outside the gene matches: 7. The CDR3 runs 16 residues.

The rearrangement uses TRBV5-1 and TRBJ2-2, with TRBD2 identical over 10 bases. The CDR3 is 17 residues long. J was trimmed by 4 bases and V by 3 bases; bases with no gene match: 9. CDR1 is SGHRS, CDR2 YFSETQ, per germline. The CDR3 is CASSWGQGLASTGELFF. CDR3 DNA: TGCGCCAGCAGCTGGGGTCAGGGACTAGCGTCCACCGGGGAGCTGTTTTTT.